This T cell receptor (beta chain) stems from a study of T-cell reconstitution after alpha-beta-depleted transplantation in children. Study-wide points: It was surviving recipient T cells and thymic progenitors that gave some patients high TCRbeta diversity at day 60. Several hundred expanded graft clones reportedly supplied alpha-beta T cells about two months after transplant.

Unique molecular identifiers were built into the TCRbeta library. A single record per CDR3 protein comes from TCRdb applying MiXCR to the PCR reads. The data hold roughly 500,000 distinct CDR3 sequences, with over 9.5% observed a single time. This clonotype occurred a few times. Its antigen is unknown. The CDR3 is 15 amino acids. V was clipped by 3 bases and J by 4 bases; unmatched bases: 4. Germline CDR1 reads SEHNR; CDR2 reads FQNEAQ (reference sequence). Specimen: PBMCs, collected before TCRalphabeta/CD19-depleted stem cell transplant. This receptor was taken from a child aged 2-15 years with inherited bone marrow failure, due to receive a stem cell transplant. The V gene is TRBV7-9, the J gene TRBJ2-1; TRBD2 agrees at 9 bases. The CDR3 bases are TGTGCCAGCAGCTTCCGACTAGCGGCGTACAATGAGCAGTTCTTC. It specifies CASSFRLAAYNEQFF.